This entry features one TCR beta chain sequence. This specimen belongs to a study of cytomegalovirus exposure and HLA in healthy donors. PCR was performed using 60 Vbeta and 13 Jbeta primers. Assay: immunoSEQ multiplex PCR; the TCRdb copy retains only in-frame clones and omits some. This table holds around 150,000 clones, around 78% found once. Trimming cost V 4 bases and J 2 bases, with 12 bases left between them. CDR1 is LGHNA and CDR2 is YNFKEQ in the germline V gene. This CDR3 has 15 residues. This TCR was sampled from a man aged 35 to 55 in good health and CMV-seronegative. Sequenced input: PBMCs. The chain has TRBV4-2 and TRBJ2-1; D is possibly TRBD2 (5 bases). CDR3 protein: CASSLLALAYNEQFF. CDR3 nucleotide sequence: TGTGCCAGCAGCCTGCTAGCACTTGCCTACAATGAGCAGTTCTTC.